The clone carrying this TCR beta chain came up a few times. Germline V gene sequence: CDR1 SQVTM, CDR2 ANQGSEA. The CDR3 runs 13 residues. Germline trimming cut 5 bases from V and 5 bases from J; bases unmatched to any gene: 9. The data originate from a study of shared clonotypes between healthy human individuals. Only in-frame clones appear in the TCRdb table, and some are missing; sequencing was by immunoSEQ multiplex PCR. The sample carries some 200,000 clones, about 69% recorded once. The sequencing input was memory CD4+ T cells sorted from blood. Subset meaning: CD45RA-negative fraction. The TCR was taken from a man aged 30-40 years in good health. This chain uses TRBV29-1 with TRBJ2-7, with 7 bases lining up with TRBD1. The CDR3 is CSVHRGQGDEQYF. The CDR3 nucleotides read TGCAGCGTTCACCGGGGCCAGGGGGACGAGCAGTACTTC.